The 2 T cell receptor beta chains below all came from one sample that was sequenced in a study of blood T cell repertoires in COVID-19. Sequencing used immunoSEQ multiplex PCR; TCRdb keeps in-frame clones, though not all of them. The table shows roughly 150,000 clones, with around 77% occurring only once. The sequencing input was peripheral blood. The receptors shown here come from a man in his forties or fifties with active or convalescent COVID-19.

This clone showed up just a few times. The chain joins TRBV7-9 to TRBJ1-2, with TRBD1 as a possible D gene (5 bases). The V end lost 3 bases, the J end lost 8 bases, and 13 bases lay between the germline ends. The germline CDR1 and CDR2 sequences are SEHNR and FQNEAQ (reference sequence). The CDR3 is 13 residues long. In DNA, the CDR3 is TGTGCCAGCAGCTTCGGGAACGGGGGAGGCTACACCTTC. As protein: CASSFGNGGGYTF.

The rearrangement joins TRBV25-1 to TRBJ2-2, with TRBD2 identical over 9 bases. V dropped 5 bases and J dropped 5; count of bases not matched to a gene: 6. The CDR3 is 15 residues long. Germline lookup yields CDR1 MGHDK and CDR2 SYGVNS. CDR3 coding DNA: TGTGCCAGCAGTCGGACTAGCGAGAAAACCGGGGAGCTGTTTTTT. Its protein product is CASSRTSEKTGELFF. The full variable domain, rest sourced from reference TRBV25-1 and TRBJ2-2, is EADIYQTPRYLVIGTGKKITLECSQTMGHDKMYWYQQDPGMELHLIHYSYGVNSTEKGDLSSESTVSRIRTEHFPLTLESARPSHTSQYLCASSRTSEKTGELFFGEGSRLTVL.